Reported below is one T cell receptor (beta chain). Its antigen is as yet unknown. This record belongs to a study of long-term antiretroviral therapy in people with HIV. Study-wide points: In samples taken after ART, diversity increased but remained below transplant donor control levels.

This CDR3 spans 9 amino acids. Version v3.0 of the immunoSEQ assay ran at survey level. Method: immunoSEQ multiplex PCR; TCRdb's copy keeps in-frame clones and lacks some. Among tens of thousands of clones listed, 76% were seen once. The sample was unsorted PBMCs, taken 1.1 years before starting antiretroviral therapy. The TCR sequence derives from a woman aged 35 to 49 with HIV. This sequence joins TRBV21-1 and TRBJ1-5. TRBV21-1 is deemed a pseudogene. The CDR3 spells CASSEPQHF. In nucleotides, the CDR3 is TGTGCCAGCTCTGAGCCCCAGCATTTT.